This T cell receptor (beta chain) comes out of a study of blood T cell repertoires in COVID-19. Whole-study context: Samples of COVID-19 (acute and convalescent) were obtained from the United States, Italy and Spain. Sources were T cells, B-cell-depleted T cells, or PBMCs; the material itself was cDNA or gDNA.

Per the authors' pipeline: Nucleated cell counts were estimated from reference gene primer amplification. TCRdb keeps only in-frame clones here, not all; method: immunoSEQ multiplex PCR. V, J and clone size are those of that table, while D and trimming were read from the DNA. The sample lists more than 95,000 clones, approximately 87% occurring once. V trimming: 3 bases; J trimming: 7 bases; junction bases outside the gene matches: 4. Germline-derived CDR1 and CDR2 are SEHNR and FQNEAQ (reference sequence). The CDR3 loop spans 13 amino acids. This TCR was sampled from a human donor in a cohort sampled during active or convalescent COVID-19. V is TRBV7-9 and J is TRBJ2-7; 9 bases map to TRBD1. The sample was peripheral blood. The CDR3 protein is CASSFTTGGEQYF. The CDR3 nucleotides read TGTGCCAGCAGCTTCACGACAGGGGGTGAGCAGTACTTC.